This T cell receptor beta chain was found in a study of CD8 T cells in Susac syndrome. RNA amounts of 0.5 to 1 ug underwent reverse transcription with random hexamers. One entry per CDR3 protein results from TCRdb running MiXCR on the immunoSEQ multiplex PCR reads. Of about 180,000 distinct CDR3 sequences listed, approximately 95% are singletons. Study results and caveats: The study's TCR sequencing and HLA analysis drew on a certain number of individuals. That number was acknowledged as relatively small.

CDR3 size: 16 residues. CDR1 and CDR2 (germline): SGHRS, YFSETQ. The ends lost 3 bases at V and 0 bases at J; junction bases unmatched: 7. The multiple sclerosis controls were treatment-naive patients, and their relapsing-remitting disease was stable or active. Note on this clonotype: Its antigen is still unknown.

The chain uses TRBV5-1 and TRBJ2-5; 8 bases fit TRBD1. The clonotype was recovered from a human donor with multiple sclerosis. The sample consisted of CD8+ T cells from PBMCs. CDR3 amino acids: CASSSVQGVHQETQYF. The DNA for the CDR3 is TGCGCCAGCAGCTCAGTACAGGGGGTGCACCAAGAGACCCAGTACTTC.